These 10 T cell receptor beta chains originate from one sample sequenced in a study of T cells in localized non-small cell lung cancer. The data were produced by immunoSEQ multiplex PCR, yet TCRdb's version contains in-frame clones alone and is incomplete. This sample yields approximately 81,000 clones, of which 88% are seen a single time; 20% to 25% belongs to the top ten. Material: peripheral blood, obtained before any cancer treatment. The receptors stem from a woman between 35 and 75 years old with stage I squamous cell lung carcinoma.

This sequence joins TRBV7-2 and TRBJ1-2, with TRBD1 identical over 8 bases. Germline V gene lookup returns CDR1 SGHTA and CDR2 FQGNSA. V was pared by 5 bases and J by 8 bases, with 13 bases of the junction left unmatched. CDR3 size: 15 residues. The chain's CDR3 is CASSPYQAGGHGYTF. The CDR3 nucleotides are TGTGCCAGCAGCCCGTATCAGGCAGGGGGCCACGGCTACACCTTC.

The DNA for the CDR3 is TGCGCCAGCAGCCAAGCGGGAGGGGGCGGCTATGGCTACACCTTC. As protein: CASSQAGGGGYGYTF. The chain employs TRBV4-1 and TRBJ1-2, with 7 bases identical to TRBD1. The ends lost 1 base at V and 4 bases at J; junction bases unmatched: 6. Germline V gene lookup returns CDR1 MGHRA and CDR2 YSYEKL. This CDR3 is 15 amino acids long.

The chain recombines TRBV6-5 with TRBJ2-3; D possibly corresponds to TRBD2 (7 bases). Germline assignment: CDR1 MNHEY and CDR2 SVGAGI. The CDR3 covers 15 residues. Trimming cost V 2 bases and J 4 bases, with 13 bases left between them. CDR3 coding DNA: TGTGCCAGCAGTTACGGGGGGGCCGCACCAGATACGCAGTATTTT. Translated, it gives CASSYGGAAPDTQYF.

This sequence joins TRBV5-1 and TRBJ1-1; D gene ambiguous. Trimming took 2 bases from V and 0 from J, leaving 8 bases between them. The V gene's germline CDR1 is SGHRS and CDR2 YFSETQ. CDR3 length: 14 residues. CDR3 DNA: TGCGCCAGCAGCTTCGGATCAGTGAACACTGAAGCTTTCTTT. Protein: CASSFGSVNTEAFF.

The chain couples TRBV9 to TRBJ1-3, with D perhaps matching TRBD1 (5 bases). Germline assignment: CDR1 SGDLS and CDR2 YYNGEE. CDR3 length: 15 amino acids. V gave up 1 base and J gave up 2 bases, with 10 bases separating them. Here the CDR3 DNA reads TGTGCCAGCAGCGTATTGGGGGTAGCTGGAAACACCATATATTTT. Amino acids: CASSVLGVAGNTIYF.

There are a few counts of this clone. J is TRBJ2-5 and V is TRBV5-1; a weak D match, TRBD2 (6 bases). CDR1 SGHRS and CDR2 YFSETQ come from the germline V gene. This CDR3 has 18 amino acids. Trimming left V 5 bases short and J 2 bases short, with 25 bases between. In DNA, the CDR3 is TGCGCCAGCAGGCGCCAAGCTGGGACTCGCGGCGCTCAAGAGACCCAGTACTTC. It codes for CASRRQAGTRGAQETQYF. The whole variable domain, filled in from reference TRBV5-1 and TRBJ2-5, reads KAGVTQTPRYLIKTRGQQVTLSCSPISGHRSVSWYQQTPGQGLQFLFEYFSETQRNKGNFPGRFSGRQFSNSRSEMNVSTLELGDSALYLCASRRQAGTRGAQETQYFGPGTRLLVL.

This chain links TRBV19 with TRBJ2-7; TRBD1 aligns across 7 bases. Germline trimming cut 4 bases from V and 4 bases from J; bases unmatched to any gene: 10. CDR1 and CDR2 (germline): LNHDA, SQIVND (reference sequence). This CDR3 is 15 amino acids long. The CDR3 is CASSRLTGQTYEQYF. CDR3 nucleotides: TGTGCCAGTAGTAGACTTACGGGACAGACATACGAGCAGTACTTC.

J is TRBJ1-2 and V is TRBV5-1; 9 positions match TRBD1. The germline V gene has CDR1 SGHRS and CDR2 YFSETQ. This CDR3 has 14 amino acids. Trimming took 4 bases from V and 4 from J; bases not matched to a gene: 5. As DNA, the CDR3 is TGCGCCAGCAGCGGGGACAGGGTGTCCTATGGCTACACCTTC. This translates into CASSGDRVSYGYTF.

This clone was picked up one time. This chain links TRBV4-2 with TRBJ2-5, with 10 bases that match TRBD1. The junction had 7 bases not matched to a gene; V was cut back by 4 bases and J by 5 bases. The germline gives CDR1 LGHNA, CDR2 YNFKEQ. The CDR3 is 15 residues long. As DNA, the CDR3 is TGTGCCAGCAGCCTACAGGGGACAGGGGACGAGACCCAGTACTTC. It encodes CASSLQGTGDETQYF.

V gene TRBV19 combines with J gene TRBJ1-5; 7 bases fit TRBD1. V shed 3 bases, J shed 2 bases, and the junction held 13 bases outside the gene matches. CDR3 length: 18 residues. CDR1 LNHDA and CDR2 SQIVND come from the germline V gene (reference sequence). CDR3: CASSIVFWRGQGNQPQHF. The CDR3 DNA follows: TGTGCCAGTAGTATTGTTTTCTGGCGTGGACAGGGCAATCAGCCCCAGCATTTT.